The present entry profiles one T cell receptor beta chain with its context. These data come from a study of blood T cell repertoires in COVID-19. Original processing methods: Estimates of nucleated cell counts were drawn from the amplification of reference gene primers. The repertoire was sequenced with immunoSEQ multiplex PCR; TCRdb's copy has only in-frame clones and lacks some. The D gene and trimming were derived from the DNA, and the V and J assignments and clone size from that table. The sample carries 50,000 to 65,000 clones, around 90% recorded once. Germline CDR1 SEHNR, CDR2 FQNEAQ (reference sequence). There are 16 residues in the CDR3. After removal of 7 bases from V and 5 bases from J, the junction contained 9 bases not matched to a gene.

Sequenced input: peripheral blood. This rearrangement joins TRBV7-9 to TRBJ2-2; 11 nucleotides agree with TRBD1. The receptor comes from a woman aged 55-69 years with active or convalescent COVID-19. CDR3 in amino acids: CASKGQGAIGTGELFF. The CDR3 coding sequence is TGTGCCAGCAAAGGACAGGGGGCCATAGGAACCGGGGAGCTGTTTTTT. The full variable domain, completed using reference TRBV7-9 and TRBJ2-2, is DTGVSQNPRHKITKRGQNVTFRCDPISEHNRLYWYRQTLGQGPEFLTYFQNEAQLEKSRLLSDRFSAERPKGSFSTLEIQRTEQGDSAMYLCASKGQGAIGTGELFFGEGSRLTVL.